This entry lists 19 T cell receptor beta chains sequenced from one sample in a study of vaccination effects on CD4 cells after COVID-19 (dated by TCRdb to 2022 to 2024). No antigens are known for them. After less than 13 days of culture, CD4+ T cells were isolated with the EasySep CD4+ T cell isolation kit. Each participant received two doses of an mRNA SARS-CoV-2 vaccine, either BNT162b2 or mRNA-1273. Libraries were prepared through the immunoSEQ multiplex PCR assay. Imported from immuneACCESS, the table was reduced by TCRdb to in-frame sequences with V and J called. These copies leave out some clones; in studies compared against another copy, an unresolved V gene accounts for under half, and the cause of the remainder is not known. The sample has approximately 30,000 clones on record, around 70% of them singletons. In total, the top ten clones hold about 15% of the sample. The sample consisted of CD4+ T cells from PBMCs cultured without peptide, taken after COVID-19 vaccination. The receptors stem from a human donor who received a COVID-19 vaccine.

This clone was seen only once. The rearrangement joins TRBV5-1 to TRBJ1-6; D unclear. Trimming removed 1 base at V and 5 bases at J, with 10 bases between. This CDR3 spans 15 amino acids. CDR1 and CDR2 (germline): SGHRS, YFSETQ. Here the CDR3 DNA reads TGCGCCAGCAGCTTGCTGCAGGCCAATAATTCACCCCTCCACTTT. Translating it yields CASSLLQANNSPLHF.

This chain links TRBV14 with TRBJ1-6, with 9 bases aligning to TRBD1. This CDR3 has 15 amino acids. Looked up from germline, CDR1 is SGHDN and CDR2 is FVKESK. Unmatched junction bases numbered 5, after V lost 4 bases and J lost 7 bases. The CDR3 bases are TGTGCCAGCAGCCTACAGGGGGCGAAGAATTCACCCCTCCACTTT. This encodes CASSLQGAKNSPLHF. Full variable domain (missing parts from reference TRBV14 and TRBJ1-6): EAGVTQFPSHSVIEKGQTVTLRCDPISGHDNLYWYRRVMGKEIKFLLHFVKESKQDESGMPNNRFLAERTGGTYSTLKVQPAELEDSGVYFCASSLQGAKNSPLHFGNGTRLTVT.

A few counts support this clone. This sequence joins TRBV2 and TRBJ1-1; TRBD1 matches 9 bases. Trimming at V came to 6 bases and at J to 0 bases, leaving 2 bases not matched to a gene. The CDR3 spans 14 residues. Germline V gene data show CDR1 as SNHLY and CDR2 as FYNNEI. In DNA, the CDR3 is TGTGCCAGCAGACAGGGGGCACTGAACACTGAAGCTTTCTTT. Protein sequence: CASRQGALNTEAFF.

The chain joins TRBV5-4 to TRBJ1-1, with a weak D call TRBD1 (5 bases). The CDR3 runs 15 residues. Trimming removed 0 bases from V and 4 bases from J, with 13 bases in between. Germline assignment: CDR1 SGHNT and CDR2 YYREEE (reference sequence). CDR3 DNA: TGTGCCAGCAGCTTGGCCGGGGGTGGGGTCACTGAAGCTTTCTTT. Amino acids: CASSLAGGGVTEAFF.

The chain has TRBV4-2 and TRBJ1-1; TRBD1 matches 11 bases. The CDR3 totals 18 residues. V shed 4 bases and J 3 bases; nucleotides not matched to a gene: 13. Germline lookup yields CDR1 LGHNA and CDR2 YNFKEQ. CDR3 DNA: TGTGCCAGCAGCCTCCGGACAGGGGGCGCAGGATGGGACACTGAAGCTTTCTTT. Its protein is CASSLRTGGAGWDTEAFF.

V is TRBV5-6 and J is TRBJ1-6; 8 nucleotides agree with TRBD1. CDR1 is SGHDT and CDR2 is YYEEEE in the germline V gene. The CDR3 loop spans 14 amino acids. Unmatched junction bases numbered 7, after V lost 4 bases and J lost 10 bases. CDR3 DNA: TGTGCCAGCAGCGATACAGGGGGGAGATCACCCCTCCACTTT. Residues: CASSDTGGRSPLHF.

This chain links TRBV28 with TRBJ2-5, with D unresolved. CDR3 length: 10 residues. Germline CDR1 MDHEN, CDR2 SYDVKM. With 2 bases removed from V and 7 bases from J, the gap between germline ends came to 2 bases. CDR3 sequence: CASSLTTQYF. The CDR3 DNA reads TGTGCCAGCAGTTTAACGACCCAGTACTTC.

CDR3 amino acids: CASSQGSEAFF. In nucleotides, the CDR3 is TGTGCCAGCAGCCAAGGCTCAGAAGCTTTCTTT. V gene TRBV3-1 (or the pseudogene TRBV3-2) combines with J gene TRBJ1-1, with D unresolved. The CDR3 has 11 residues. Germline V CDR1 and CDR2: LGHDT, YNNKEL (reference sequence). Trimming took 1 base from V and 8 from J, leaving 5 bases between them.

V and J are TRBV9 and TRBJ1-6; D remains ambiguous. CDR1 is SGDLS and CDR2 is YYNGEE in the germline V gene. The CDR3 is 15 amino acids. Trimming cost V 4 bases and J 7 bases, with 15 bases left between them. CDR3 sequence (DNA): TGTGCCAGCAGCCCGGACGGGAGTGGAAATTCACCCCTCCACTTT. Its translation: CASSPDGSGNSPLHF.

V gene TRBV7-2 combines with J gene TRBJ2-3; the match to TRBD2 covers 7 bases. Trimming took 0 bases from V and 6 from J; bases not matched to a gene: 9. Germline CDR1 reads SGHTA; CDR2 reads FQGNSA. The CDR3 is 16 amino acids. Here the CDR3 reads CASSLAGGFSSDTQYF. The CDR3 DNA reads TGTGCCAGCAGCTTAGCGGGGGGGTTTTCTTCTGATACGCAGTATTTT.

V and J are TRBV7-2 and TRBJ1-6; D not resolved. Trimming stripped 1 base from V and 0 bases from J, with 16 bases between. This CDR3 contains 19 residues. Germline CDR1 is SGHTA and CDR2 is FQGNSA. CDR3 residues: CASSLEQLPLRSYNSPLHF. Written as DNA, the CDR3 is TGTGCCAGCAGCTTAGAACAGCTTCCTCTCCGCTCCTATAATTCACCCCTCCACTTT. Full variable domain (missing parts from reference TRBV7-2 and TRBJ1-6): GAGVSQSPSNKVTEKGKDVELRCDPISGHTALYWYRQSLGQGLEFLIYFQGNSAPDKSGLPSDRFSAERTGGSVSTLTIQRTQQEDSAVYLCASSLEQLPLRSYNSPLHFGNGTRLTVT.

The chain joins TRBV2 to TRBJ1-2; unclear D gene. The CDR3 consists of 11 residues. Germline V gene lookup returns CDR1 SNHLY and CDR2 FYNNEI. Trimming left V 7 bases short and J 5 bases short, with 8 bases between. The CDR3 DNA follows: TGTGCCAGCAAGGTGGAGTATGGCTACACCTTC. This gives the protein CASKVEYGYTF.

The V call is TRBV18, the J call TRBJ1-6, with D possibly TRBD1 on 5 matching bases. The germline CDR1 and CDR2 sequences are KGHSH and LQKENI. This CDR3 has 14 residues. Trimming removed 2 bases at V and 7 bases at J, with 9 bases between. The CDR3 sequence: CASSPGSGNSPLHF. The CDR3 region has the DNA TGTGCCAGCTCACCAGGCTCAGGGAATTCACCCCTCCACTTT. Drawing the rest from reference TRBV18 and TRBJ1-6, the complete variable domain is NAGVMQNPRHLVRRRGQEARLRCSPMKGHSHVYWYRQLPEEGLKFMVYLQKENIIDESGMPKERFSAEFPKEGPSILRIQQVVRGDSAAYFCASSPGSGNSPLHFGNGTRLTVT.

The chain employs TRBV5-4 and TRBJ2-5; the D gene is possibly TRBD2 (6 bases). Looked up from germline, CDR1 is SGHNT and CDR2 is YYREEE (reference sequence). CDR3 length: 13 amino acids. Trimming removed 4 bases at V and 2 bases at J, with 9 bases between. In DNA form, the CDR3 reads TGTGCCAGCAGCCCGGGGACTCAAGAGACCCAGTACTTC. Translated, it gives CASSPGTQETQYF. The full variable domain, its missing parts supplied by reference TRBV5-4 and TRBJ2-5, is ETGVTQSPTHLIKTRGQQVTLRCSSQSGHNTVSWYQQALGQGPQFIFQYYREEENGRGNFPPRFSGLQFPNYSSELNVNALELDDSALYLCASSPGTQETQYFGPGTRLLVL.

The sample holds one count of this clone. The chain uses TRBV3-1 (or the pseudogene TRBV3-2) and TRBJ2-5; D not resolved. The CDR3 totals 11 residues. Germline CDR1 is LGHDT and CDR2 is YNNKEL (reference sequence). Trimming left V 4 bases short and J 5 bases short, with 5 bases between. CDR3 nucleotides: TGTGCCAGCAGCCTAGAGGAGACCCAGTACTTC. Translating gives CASSLEETQYF.

This clone appeared a few times. The chain employs TRBV28 and TRBJ1-6, with D uncertain. This CDR3 region has 15 residues. V shed 7 bases and J shed 4 bases, with 14 bases lying between them. The germline CDR1 and CDR2 sequences are MDHEN and SYDVKM. Here the CDR3 reads CASTSYKDYNSPLHF. The CDR3 DNA reads as TGTGCCAGCACCAGTTACAAAGATTATAATTCACCCCTCCACTTT.

The V gene is TRBV6-5, the J gene TRBJ1-1; D remains ambiguous. The V gene lost 0 bases and the J gene lost 5 bases, with 10 bases spanning the gap. CDR1 is MNHEY and CDR2 is SVGAGI in the germline V gene. This CDR3 region has 14 residues. Here the CDR3 reads CASSYSSWKTEAFF. The CDR3 DNA sequence: TGTGCCAGCAGTTACTCTTCGTGGAAGACTGAAGCTTTCTTT.

The chain is built from TRBV12-5 and TRBJ1-2, with D unresolved. The CDR3 totals 12 residues. The germline gives CDR1 LGHNT, CDR2 FRNRAP. With 8 bases removed from V and 7 bases from J, the gap between germline ends came to 14 bases. As DNA, the CDR3 is TGTGCTAGTTCGAACAGTGGATCTGGCTACACCTTC. Translated, it gives CASSNSGSGYTF.

This rearrangement joins TRBV28 to TRBJ2-7; a weak D match, TRBD1 (6 bases). Germline V gives CDR1 MDHEN, CDR2 SYDVKM. CDR3 length equals 12 residues. The germline V and J ends were trimmed by 5 bases and 1 base, with 6 bases remaining between them. CDR3 coding DNA: TGTGCCAGCAGTCAGGGGTCCTACGAGCAGTACTTC. Protein product: CASSQGSYEQYF.